This is a list of T cell receptor beta chains from one sample in a study of blood T cell repertoires in COVID-19. Method: immunoSEQ multiplex PCR; TCRdb's copy keeps in-frame clones and lacks some. The sample shows fewer than 500,000 clones, more than 75% of them seen only once. Material for sequencing was PBMCs or T cells enriched from blood (not recorded which). Receptors were obtained from a woman between 25 and 40 years old with acute COVID-19. Each CDR3 is given with its conserved first and last residue. The D gene is left open where the match is weak. Clone size is not always given. Where it is, it says once, few, many or a class for expanded clones.

TGTGCCAGCATCGGGACTAGCGGGGGGACAGATACGCAGTATTTT CASIGTSGGTDTQYF TRBJ2-3 TRBV2 TRBD2 NA
TGTGCCAGTAGTATAGTGTGGGGCGCGAACTATGGCTACACCTTC CASSIVWGANYGYTF TRBJ1-2 TRBV19 NA NA
TGTGCCAGCAGCCCCGTTCTGGGACACACAAATGAAAAACTGTTTTTT CASSPVLGHTNEKLFF TRBJ1-4 TRBV3-1/TRBV3-2 NA NA
TGTGCCAGTAGTATAGAATCCGGCGACAGCTACGAGCAGTACTTC CASSIESGDSYEQYF TRBJ2-7 TRBV19 NA NA
TGTGCCAGCAGCGACCCTGCCGGGACAGGTGTTAGTATCGACACCTTC CASSDPAGTGVSIDTF TRBJ1-2 TRBV9 TRBD1 NA
TGCGCCAGCAGCCGCGGACAGGGGTGGAACACCGGGGAGCTGTTTTTT CASSRGQGWNTGELFF TRBJ2-2 TRBV5-1 TRBD1 NA
TGCGCCAGCAGCCCCCAGGGTTTGGCAGACGAGCAGTACTTC CASSPQGLADEQYF TRBJ2-7 TRBV5-1 NA NA
TGCAGCGTTGAAGTCCAGGGGCGTAACTATGGCTACACCTTC CSVEVQGRNYGYTF TRBJ1-2 TRBV29-1 NA NA
TGTGCCAGTAATCCTCGGACAGGGGTGCACTATGGCTACACCTTC CASNPRTGVHYGYTF TRBJ1-2 TRBV19 TRBD1 NA
TGTGCCAGTATTAAAGGGACAGGGGACACCGGGGAGCTGTTTTTT CASIKGTGDTGELFF TRBJ2-2 TRBV19 TRBD1 NA
TGTGCCAGCAGCTTTTACTCCTACGAGCAGTACTTC CASSFYSYEQYF TRBJ2-7 TRBV3-1/TRBV3-2 NA NA
TGTGCCAGCTCACTTGGCGACAGGGCCTATGGCTACACCTTC CASSLGDRAYGYTF TRBJ1-2 TRBV18 TRBD1 NA
TGTGCCAGCAGCTCCCTGGCCACCTCCACTGAAGCTTTCTTT CASSSLATSTEAFF TRBJ1-1 TRBV7-9 NA NA
TGTGCCAGCAGCTTAGCCAGGGGGCATACTGAAGCTTTCTTT CASSLARGHTEAFF TRBJ1-1 TRBV7-9 TRBD1 NA
TGTGCCAGCAGCCTCCGAGCGGGGGGACTCTACGAGCAGTACTTC CASSLRAGGLYEQYF TRBJ2-7 TRBV7-2 TRBD2 once
TGTGCCAGCAGCCATTACGACAGGGAGAGGACCGGGGAGCTGTTTTTT CASSHYDRERTGELFF TRBJ2-2 TRBV3-1/TRBV3-2 TRBD1 NA
TGTGCCAGCAGTGCCCTCGGGTCTGGGGGGAACTATGGCTACACCTTC CASSALGSGGNYGYTF TRBJ1-2 TRBV6-1 NA NA
TGTGCCAGCAGTGACACGATAGAGGGCTACACCTTC CASSDTIEGYTF TRBJ1-2 TRBV9 NA NA
TGTGCCTGGAGAGGGGACACAAATCAGCCCCAGCATTTT CAWRGDTNQPQHF TRBJ1-5 TRBV30 NA NA
TGTGCCAGCAGCTTCGAGTCCTGGTACGAGCAGTACTTC CASSFESWYEQYF TRBJ2-7 TRBV5-5 NA NA
TGTGCCAGCAGCTCCCTGGGGGGAAGGGTGAAAGGCTACACCTTC CASSSLGGRVKGYTF TRBJ1-2 TRBV7-6 NA NA
TGTGCCAGTAGCAATAAAATCGACATTAATGGCTACACCTTC CASSNKIDINGYTF TRBJ1-2 TRBV19 NA NA
TGCGCCAGCAGTGAGTCGACCCTGAGGGGCTACACCTTC CASSESTLRGYTF TRBJ1-2 TRBV10-2 NA NA
TGTGCCAGCAGATCCCGGACAGGACAGCAGTATTATTCCTACGAGCAGTACTTC CASRSRTGQQYYSYEQYF TRBJ2-7 TRBV27 TRBD1 NA
TGTGCCAGCAGCGTAGGTGGGACAGGGGATGAAAAACTGTTTTTT CASSVGGTGDEKLFF TRBJ1-4 TRBV9 TRBD1 few
TGTGCCAGCTCACCGAGGGACAGCCCAACCTACTACGAGCAGTACTTC CASSPRDSPTYYEQYF TRBJ2-7 TRBV18 TRBD1 NA
TGTGCCAGCCACGGCAGGGGCCGGTCGGGTGGCTACACCTTC CASHGRGRSGGYTF TRBJ1-2 TRBV3-1/TRBV3-2 NA NA
TGTGCCACCAGCAGAGATCGGTGGCAGCCCCAGCATTTT CATSRDRWQPQHF TRBJ1-5 TRBV15 NA NA
TGTGCCAGCAGTTACTCTTCTGCGACAGGGAATTCACCCCTCCACTTT CASSYSSATGNSPLHF TRBJ1-6 TRBV6-5 TRBD1 many
TGTGCCAGCAGCTTGGGCGGGGACAGGGTAAAGAAAGGGATCTTC CASSLGGDRVKKGIF TRBJ2-1 TRBV5-5 TRBD1 NA
TGTGCCAGCATGGGGGGATTGGACACAGATACGCAGTATTTT CASMGGLDTDTQYF TRBJ2-3 TRBV27 NA NA
TGTGCCAGCAGCCCCCCTCCCGCGGGGGCACCCTACGAGCAGTACTTC CASSPPPAGAPYEQYF TRBJ2-7 TRBV7-3 NA NA
TGTGCCAGCAGTATGGGGGCCACTAATGAAAAACTGTTTTTT CASSMGATNEKLFF TRBJ1-4 TRBV9 NA NA
TGTGCCAGCAGCTTAGACAGCGGATATAATTCACCCCTCCACTTT CASSLDSGYNSPLHF TRBJ1-6 TRBV7-9 NA NA
TGTGCCACCAGTATGGGACTAGCGGGGGGGGACACAGATACGCAGTATTTT CATSMGLAGGDTDTQYF TRBJ2-3 TRBV24-1 TRBD2 NA
TGTGCCAGCAGTAATTTAGGAGGTAATGGCTACACCTTC CASSNLGGNGYTF TRBJ1-2 TRBV2 NA NA
TGCGCCTCGGCAACCGGGACAGGGGCCTACGAGCAGTACTTC CASATGTGAYEQYF TRBJ2-7 TRBV5-1 TRBD1 NA
TGTGCCAGCAGTCCAGGGGTTGGCCAGGGCTACACCTTC CASSPGVGQGYTF TRBJ1-2 TRBV12-3/TRBV12-4 NA NA
TGCGCCAGCAGCCAAGATCTAGGGCAGGGGGCGTCCGAAGCTTTCTTT CASSQDLGQGASEAFF TRBJ1-1 TRBV4-3 TRBD1 NA
TGTGCCAGCAGTGATGGGGGACAGGGGACGTGGGCTTTCTTT CASSDGGQGTWAFF TRBJ1-1 TRBV6-1 TRBD1 NA
TGTGCCAGCATCCAAACTGGGGACAGCGGATATAATTCACCCCTCCACTTT CASIQTGDSGYNSPLHF TRBJ1-6 TRBV7-3 TRBD1 few
TGCAGCGTTGCGCCGACTAGCGGGGGGGCCTCTGGGGCCAACGTCCTGACTTTC CSVAPTSGGASGANVLTF TRBJ2-6 TRBV29-1 TRBD2 NA
TGTGCCAGCAGTTACTCGACTGCGACAGGGGGAAGTGAAGCTTTCTTT CASSYSTATGGSEAFF TRBJ1-1 TRBV6-5 TRBD1 NA
TGTGCCAGCAGCGACCCCGAAGCAGGGCAGAGCAACTCCTACAATGAGCAGTTCTTC CASSDPEAGQSNSYNEQFF TRBJ2-1 TRBV9 NA NA
TGTGCCAGCAGTCTACTAGAGGGCTTTCGGAATGAGCAGTTCTTC CASSLLEGFRNEQFF TRBJ2-1 TRBV2 NA NA
TGCGCCAGCAGCTCCGAGACTAGCGGGTGGACAGATACGCAGTATTTT CASSSETSGWTDTQYF TRBJ2-3 TRBV5-1 TRBD2 NA
TGCAGTGCTAGTCGGGACATCGGAAATTCACCCCTCCACTTT CSASRDIGNSPLHF TRBJ1-6 TRBV20-1 NA few
TGTGCCAGCAGGGGGGGAACCGGTGAAGCTTTCTTT CASRGGTGEAFF TRBJ1-1 TRBV9 NA NA
TGTGCCAGCACGAATAGCCGGACAGGGTTCGACGAGCAGTACTTC CASTNSRTGFDEQYF TRBJ2-7 TRBV18 TRBD1 NA
TGCAGCGTGTCCTTCCCCCAGGGTTTGGACTATGGCTACACCTTC CSVSFPQGLDYGYTF TRBJ1-2 TRBV29-1 NA NA
TGCGCCAGCAGTGAGAGACAGACAGCTAACTATGGCTACACCTTC CASSERQTANYGYTF TRBJ1-2 TRBV10-2 NA once